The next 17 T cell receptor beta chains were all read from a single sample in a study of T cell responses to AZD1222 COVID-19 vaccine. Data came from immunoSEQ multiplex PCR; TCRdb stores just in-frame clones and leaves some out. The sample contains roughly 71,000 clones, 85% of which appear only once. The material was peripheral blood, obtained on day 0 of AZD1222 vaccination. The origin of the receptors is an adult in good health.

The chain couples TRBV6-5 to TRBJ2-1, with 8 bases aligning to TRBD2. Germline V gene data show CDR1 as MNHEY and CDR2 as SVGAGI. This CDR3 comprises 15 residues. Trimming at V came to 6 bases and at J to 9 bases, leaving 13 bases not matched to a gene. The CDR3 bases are TGTGCCAGCAGAAATGTGGCTAGCGGGCTGGGTGAGCAGTTCTTC. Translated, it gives CASRNVASGLGEQFF.

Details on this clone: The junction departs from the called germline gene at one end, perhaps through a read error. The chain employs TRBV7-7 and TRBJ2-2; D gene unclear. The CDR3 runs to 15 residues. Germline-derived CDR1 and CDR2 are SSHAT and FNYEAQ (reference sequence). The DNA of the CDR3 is TGTGCTAGCAGCAGAAACCCCACCGACACCGGGGAGCTGTTTTTT. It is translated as CASSRNPTDTGELFF. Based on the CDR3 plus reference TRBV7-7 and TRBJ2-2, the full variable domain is GAGVSQSPRYKVTKRGQDVTLRCDPISSHATLYWYQQALGQGPEFLTYFNYEAQPDKSGLPSDRFSAERPEGSISTLTIQRTEQRDSAMYRCASSRNPTDTGELFFGEGSRLTVL.

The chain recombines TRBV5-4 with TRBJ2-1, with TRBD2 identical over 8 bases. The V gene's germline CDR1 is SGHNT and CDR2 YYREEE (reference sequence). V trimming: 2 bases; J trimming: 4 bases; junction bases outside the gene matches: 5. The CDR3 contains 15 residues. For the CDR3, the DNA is TGTGCCAGCAGCTTAACGACGGGGGGGTACAATGAGCAGTTCTTC. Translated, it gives CASSLTTGGYNEQFF. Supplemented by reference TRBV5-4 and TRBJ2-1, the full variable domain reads ETGVTQSPTHLIKTRGQQVTLRCSSQSGHNTVSWYQQALGQGPQFIFQYYREEENGRGNFPPRFSGLQFPNYSSELNVNALELDDSALYLCASSLTTGGYNEQFFGPGTRLTVL.

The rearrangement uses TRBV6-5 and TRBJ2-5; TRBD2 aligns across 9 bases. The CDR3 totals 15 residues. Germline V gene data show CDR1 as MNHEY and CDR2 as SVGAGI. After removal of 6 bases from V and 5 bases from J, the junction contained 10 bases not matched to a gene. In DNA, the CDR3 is TGTGCCAGCAGACTGATTAGCGGGAGTCTTGAGACCCAGTACTTC. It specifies CASRLISGSLETQYF.

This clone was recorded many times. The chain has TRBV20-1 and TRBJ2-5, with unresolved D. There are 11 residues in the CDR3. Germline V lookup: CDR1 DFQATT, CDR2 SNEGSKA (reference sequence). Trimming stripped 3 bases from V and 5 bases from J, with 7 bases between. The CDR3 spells CSASLRETQYF. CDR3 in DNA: TGCAGTGCTAGTCTACGTGAGACCCAGTACTTC.

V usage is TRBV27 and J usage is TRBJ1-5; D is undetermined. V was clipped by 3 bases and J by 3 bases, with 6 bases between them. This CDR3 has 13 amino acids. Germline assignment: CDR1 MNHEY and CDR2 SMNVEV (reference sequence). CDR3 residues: CASSFSANQPQHF. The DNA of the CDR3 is TGTGCCAGCAGTTTTAGTGCCAATCAGCCCCAGCATTTT.

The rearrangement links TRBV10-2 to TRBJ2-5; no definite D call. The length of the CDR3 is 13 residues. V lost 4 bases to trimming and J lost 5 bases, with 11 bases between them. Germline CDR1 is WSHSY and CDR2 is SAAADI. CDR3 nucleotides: TGCGCCAGCAGTGCCTCGAGTTGGGAGACCCAGTACTTC. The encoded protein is CASSASSWETQYF.

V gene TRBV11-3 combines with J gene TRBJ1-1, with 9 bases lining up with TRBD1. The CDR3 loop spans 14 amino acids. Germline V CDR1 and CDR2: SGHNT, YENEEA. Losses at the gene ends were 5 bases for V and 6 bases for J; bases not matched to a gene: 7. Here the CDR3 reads CASSTGGPGAEAFF. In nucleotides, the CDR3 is TGTGCCAGCAGCACAGGGGGCCCGGGAGCTGAAGCTTTCTTT.

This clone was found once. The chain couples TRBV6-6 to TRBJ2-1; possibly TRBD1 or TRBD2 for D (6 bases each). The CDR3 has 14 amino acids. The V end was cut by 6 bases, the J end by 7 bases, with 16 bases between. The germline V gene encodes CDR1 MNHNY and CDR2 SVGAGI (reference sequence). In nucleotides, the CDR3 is TGTGCCAGCAGCTCATCGGGGGCCAGGAATGAGCAGTTCTTC. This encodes CASSSSGARNEQFF.

CDR3 sequence reads: CASRIFSGEQFF. DNA for the CDR3: TGTGCCAGCAGGATCTTTAGCGGAGAGCAGTTCTTC. The rearrangement joins TRBV2 to TRBJ2-1, with a weak D call TRBD2 (6 bases). V was trimmed by 6 bases and J by 10 bases, leaving 13 bases between them. CDR1 is SNHLY and CDR2 is FYNNEI in the germline V gene. This CDR3 region has 12 residues.

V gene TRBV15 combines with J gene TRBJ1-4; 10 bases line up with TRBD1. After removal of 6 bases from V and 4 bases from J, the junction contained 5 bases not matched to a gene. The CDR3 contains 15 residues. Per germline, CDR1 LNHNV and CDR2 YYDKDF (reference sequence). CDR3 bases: TGTGCCACCAGTCGACAGGGGGCAGGTAATGAAAAACTGTTTTTT. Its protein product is CATSRQGAGNEKLFF. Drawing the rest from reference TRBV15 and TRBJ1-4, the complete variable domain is DAMVIQNPRYQVTQFGKPVTLSCSQTLNHNVMYWYQQKSSQAPKLLFHYYDKDFNNEADTPDNFQSRRPNTSFCFLDIRSPGLGDTAMYLCATSRQGAGNEKLFFGSGTQLSVL.

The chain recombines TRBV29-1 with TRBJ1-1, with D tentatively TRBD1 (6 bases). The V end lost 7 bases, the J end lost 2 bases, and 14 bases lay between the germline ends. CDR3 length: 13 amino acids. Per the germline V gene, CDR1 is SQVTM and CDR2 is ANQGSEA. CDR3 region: CSARDIGNTEAFF. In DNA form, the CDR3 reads TGCAGCGCTAGGGACATCGGAAACACTGAAGCTTTCTTT.

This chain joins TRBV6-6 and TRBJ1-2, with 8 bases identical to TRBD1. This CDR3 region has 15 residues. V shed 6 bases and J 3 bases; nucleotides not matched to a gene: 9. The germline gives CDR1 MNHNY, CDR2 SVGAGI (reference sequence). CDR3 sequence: CASSLVTTGDYGYTF. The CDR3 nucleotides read TGTGCCAGCAGCCTTGTCACGACAGGGGACTATGGCTACACCTTC.

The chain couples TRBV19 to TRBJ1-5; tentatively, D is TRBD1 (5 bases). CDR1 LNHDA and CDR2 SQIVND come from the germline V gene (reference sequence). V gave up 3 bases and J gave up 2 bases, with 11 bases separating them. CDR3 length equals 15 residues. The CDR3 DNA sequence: TGTGCCAGTAGTATCGGGGGGAATGGCAATCAGCCCCAGCATTTT. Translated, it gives CASSIGGNGNQPQHF.

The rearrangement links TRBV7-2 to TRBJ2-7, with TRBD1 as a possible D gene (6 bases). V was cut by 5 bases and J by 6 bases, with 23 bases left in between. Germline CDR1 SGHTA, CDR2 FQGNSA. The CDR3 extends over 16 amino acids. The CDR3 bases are TGTGCCAGCAGCCTCTTCGGACAGCATCCCTCAGGCGAGCAGTACTTC. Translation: CASSLFGQHPSGEQYF.

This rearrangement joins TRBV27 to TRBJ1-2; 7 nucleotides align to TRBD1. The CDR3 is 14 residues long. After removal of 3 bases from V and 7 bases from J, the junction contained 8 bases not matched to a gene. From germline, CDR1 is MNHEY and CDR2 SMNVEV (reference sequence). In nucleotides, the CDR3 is TGTGCCAGCAGTTTGGCACAGGGGCCGGGTGGCTACACCTTC. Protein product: CASSLAQGPGGYTF.

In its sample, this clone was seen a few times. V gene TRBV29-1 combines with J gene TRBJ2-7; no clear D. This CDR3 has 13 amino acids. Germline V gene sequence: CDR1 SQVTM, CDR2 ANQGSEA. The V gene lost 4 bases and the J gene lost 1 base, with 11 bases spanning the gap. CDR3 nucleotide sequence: TGCAGCGTTGTTGGAAGGTTTTCCTACGAGCAGTACTTC. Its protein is CSVVGRFSYEQYF.